Only one count was recorded for the clone carrying this TCR beta chain. The data derive from a study of blood T cell repertoires in COVID-19. The wider study: COVID-19 samples from acute and convalescent phases originated in the United States, Italy and Spain.

Per the study methods: Amplifying reference gene primers gave estimates of nucleated cell counts. Repertoires were generated with immunoSEQ multiplex PCR, while TCRdb's copy carries only in-frame clones and drops some. D and trimming were read from the DNA, whereas the V and J calls and clone size are those reported in that table. Of about 52,000 clones detected, about 90% appear once; the ten largest clones hold roughly 15%. The sequencing input was peripheral blood. The sequence came from a human donor with active COVID-19. The donor label of this sample is uncertain.

DNA of the CDR3: TGTGCCAGCAGCTTAGCCGGGACAGGTCCCTACGAGCAGTACTTC. Its protein is CASSLAGTGPYEQYF. The chain uses TRBV11-2 and TRBJ2-7; the match to TRBD1 covers 8 bases. The trim removed 1 base at V and 2 bases at J, leaving 4 bases unmatched. There are 15 residues in the CDR3. CDR1 and CDR2 from the germline V gene are SGHAT and FQNNGV.